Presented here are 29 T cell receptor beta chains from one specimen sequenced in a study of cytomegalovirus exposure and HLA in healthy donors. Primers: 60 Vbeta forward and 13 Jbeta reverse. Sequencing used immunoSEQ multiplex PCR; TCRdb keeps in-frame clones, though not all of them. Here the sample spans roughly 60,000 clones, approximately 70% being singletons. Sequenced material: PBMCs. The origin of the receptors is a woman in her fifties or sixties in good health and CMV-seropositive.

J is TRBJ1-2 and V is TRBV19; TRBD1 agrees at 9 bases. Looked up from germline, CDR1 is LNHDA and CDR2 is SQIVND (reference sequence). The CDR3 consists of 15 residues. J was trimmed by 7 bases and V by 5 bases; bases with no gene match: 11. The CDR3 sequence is CASSFLQWDRAGYTF. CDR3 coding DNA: TGTGCCAGTAGTTTCCTCCAATGGGACAGGGCTGGCTACACCTTC. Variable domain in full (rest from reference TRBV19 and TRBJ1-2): DGGITQSPKYLFRKEGQNVTLSCEQNLNHDAMYWYRQDPGQGLRLIYYSQIVNDFQKGDIAEGYSVSREKKESFPLTVTSAQKNPTAFYLCASSFLQWDRAGYTFGSGTRLTVV.

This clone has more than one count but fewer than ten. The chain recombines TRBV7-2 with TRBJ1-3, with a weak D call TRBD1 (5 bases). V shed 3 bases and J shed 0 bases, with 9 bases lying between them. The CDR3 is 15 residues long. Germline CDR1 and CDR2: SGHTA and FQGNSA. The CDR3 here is CASSLTAHSGNTIYF. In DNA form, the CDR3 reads TGTGCCAGCAGCTTGACAGCACACTCTGGAAACACCATATATTTT.

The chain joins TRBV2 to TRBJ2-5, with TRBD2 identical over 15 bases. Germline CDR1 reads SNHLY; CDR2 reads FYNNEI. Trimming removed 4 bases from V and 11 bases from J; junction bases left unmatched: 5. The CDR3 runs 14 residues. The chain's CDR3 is CASSGTSGGVGQYF. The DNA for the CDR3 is TGTGCCAGCAGTGGGACTAGCGGGGGGGTAGGGCAGTACTTC.

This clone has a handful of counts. DNA of the CDR3: TGTGCCAGCAGCCCGGGGATCTCCTATGGCTACACCTTC. Protein: CASSPGISYGYTF. J is TRBJ1-2 and V is TRBV7-2; unclear D gene. The CDR3 runs to 13 residues. Trimming pared 5 bases from V and 4 bases from J, leaving 11 bases between. Germline V gene data show CDR1 as SGHTA and CDR2 as FQGNSA.

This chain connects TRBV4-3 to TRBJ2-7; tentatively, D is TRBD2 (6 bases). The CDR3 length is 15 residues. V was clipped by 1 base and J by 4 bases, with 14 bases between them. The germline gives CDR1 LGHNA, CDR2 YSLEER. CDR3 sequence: CASSQGFQEGYEQYF. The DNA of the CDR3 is TGCGCCAGCAGCCAAGGTTTTCAGGAGGGTTACGAGCAGTACTTC.

CDR3 region: CASSSQGANEQFF. The DNA of the CDR3 is TGCGCCAGCAGCTCACAGGGGGCGAATGAGCAGTTCTTC. This sequence joins TRBV5-1 and TRBJ2-1; 9 bases are shared with TRBD1. Germline CDR1 and CDR2: SGHRS and YFSETQ. The ends lost 3 bases at V and 7 bases at J; junction bases unmatched: 2. This CDR3 region has 13 residues.

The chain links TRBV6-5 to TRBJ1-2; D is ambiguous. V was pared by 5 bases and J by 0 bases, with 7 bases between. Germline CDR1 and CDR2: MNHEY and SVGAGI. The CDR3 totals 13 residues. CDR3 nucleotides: TGTGCCAGCAGTCGACAATCTAACTATGGCTACACCTTC. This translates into CASSRQSNYGYTF.

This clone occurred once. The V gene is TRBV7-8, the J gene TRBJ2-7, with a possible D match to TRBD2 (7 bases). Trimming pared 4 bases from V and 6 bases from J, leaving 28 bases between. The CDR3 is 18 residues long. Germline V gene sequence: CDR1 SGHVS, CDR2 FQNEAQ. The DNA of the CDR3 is TGTGCCAGCAGCTCGACGACTCAGGGAGGGGGGACTGAGGCCGAGCAGTACTTC. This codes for CASSSTTQGGGTEAEQYF.

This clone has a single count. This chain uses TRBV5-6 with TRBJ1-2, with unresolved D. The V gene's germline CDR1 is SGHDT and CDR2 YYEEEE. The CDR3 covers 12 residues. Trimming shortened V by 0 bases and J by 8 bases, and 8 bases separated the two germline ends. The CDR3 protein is CASSLGIEGYTF. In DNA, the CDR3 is TGTGCCAGCAGCTTGGGAATTGAGGGCTACACCTTC.

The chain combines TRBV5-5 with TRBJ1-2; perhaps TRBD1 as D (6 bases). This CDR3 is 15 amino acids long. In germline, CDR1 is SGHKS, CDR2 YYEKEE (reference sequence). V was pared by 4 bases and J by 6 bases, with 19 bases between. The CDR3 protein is CASSQNWDTTHGYTF. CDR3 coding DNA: TGTGCCAGCAGCCAAAACTGGGACACTACACATGGCTACACCTTC. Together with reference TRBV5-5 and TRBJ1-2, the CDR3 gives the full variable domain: DAGVTQSPTHLIKTRGQQVTLRCSPISGHKSVSWYQQVLGQGPQFIFQYYEKEERGRGNFPDRFSARQFPNYSSELNVNALLLGDSALYLCASSQNWDTTHGYTFGSGTRLTVV.

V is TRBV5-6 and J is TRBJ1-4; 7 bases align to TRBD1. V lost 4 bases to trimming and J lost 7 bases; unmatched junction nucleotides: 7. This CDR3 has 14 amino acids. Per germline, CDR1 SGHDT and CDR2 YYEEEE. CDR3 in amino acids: CASSASRDSEKLFF. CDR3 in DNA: TGTGCCAGCAGCGCGTCCCGGGACAGTGAAAAACTGTTTTTT.

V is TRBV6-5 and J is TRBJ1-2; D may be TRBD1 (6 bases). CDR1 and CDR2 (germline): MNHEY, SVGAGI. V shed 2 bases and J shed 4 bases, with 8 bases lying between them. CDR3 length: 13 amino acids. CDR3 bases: TGTGCCAGCAGTTACGGGGGCAGCTATGGCTACACCTTC. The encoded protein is CASSYGGSYGYTF.

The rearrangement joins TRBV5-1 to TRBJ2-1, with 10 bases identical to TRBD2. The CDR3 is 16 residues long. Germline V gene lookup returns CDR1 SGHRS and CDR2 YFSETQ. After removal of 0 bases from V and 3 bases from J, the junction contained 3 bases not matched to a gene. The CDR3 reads CASSLVKRGGYNEQFF. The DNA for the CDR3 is TGCGCCAGCAGCTTGGTTAAGCGGGGGGGCTACAATGAGCAGTTCTTC.

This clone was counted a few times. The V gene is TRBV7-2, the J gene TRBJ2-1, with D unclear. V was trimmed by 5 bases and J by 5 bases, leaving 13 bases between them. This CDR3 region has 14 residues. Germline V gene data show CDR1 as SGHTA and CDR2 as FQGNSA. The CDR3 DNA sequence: TGTGCCAGCAGCCACCCGACTCGAAACAATGAGCAGTTCTTC. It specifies CASSHPTRNNEQFF.

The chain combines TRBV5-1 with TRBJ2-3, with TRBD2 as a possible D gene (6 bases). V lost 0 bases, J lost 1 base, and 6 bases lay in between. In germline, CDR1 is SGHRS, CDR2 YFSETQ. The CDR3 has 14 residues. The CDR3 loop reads CASSLERGTDTQYF. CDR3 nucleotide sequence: TGCGCCAGCAGCTTGGAGCGGGGCACAGATACGCAGTATTTT.

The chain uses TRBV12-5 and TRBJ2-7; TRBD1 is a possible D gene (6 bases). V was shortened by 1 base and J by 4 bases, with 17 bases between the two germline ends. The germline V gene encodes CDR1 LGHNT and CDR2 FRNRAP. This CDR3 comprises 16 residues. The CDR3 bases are TGTGCTAGTGGTTTGGCGACAGGATCCCAGGGGTACGAGCAGTACTTC. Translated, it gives CASGLATGSQGYEQYF. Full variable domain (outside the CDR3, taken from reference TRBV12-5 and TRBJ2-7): DARVTQTPRHKVTEMGQEVTMRCQPILGHNTVFWYRQTMMQGLELLAYFRNRAPLDDSGMPKDRFSAEMPDATLATLKIQPSEPRDSAVYFCASGLATGSQGYEQYFGPGTRLTVT.

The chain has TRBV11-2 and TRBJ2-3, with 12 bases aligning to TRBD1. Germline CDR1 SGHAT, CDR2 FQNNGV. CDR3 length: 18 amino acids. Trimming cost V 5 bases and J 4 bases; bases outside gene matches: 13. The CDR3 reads CASSPGDRGRGSADTQYF. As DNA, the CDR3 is TGTGCCAGCAGCCCTGGGGACAGGGGGCGGGGGAGTGCAGATACGCAGTATTTT.

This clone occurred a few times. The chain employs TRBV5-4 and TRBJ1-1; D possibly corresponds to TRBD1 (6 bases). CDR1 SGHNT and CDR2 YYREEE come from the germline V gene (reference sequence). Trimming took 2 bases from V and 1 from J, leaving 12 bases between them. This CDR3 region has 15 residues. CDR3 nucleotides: TGTGCCAGCAGCTTCGGTAGGACAGAGAACACTGAAGCTTTCTTT. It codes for CASSFGRTENTEAFF.

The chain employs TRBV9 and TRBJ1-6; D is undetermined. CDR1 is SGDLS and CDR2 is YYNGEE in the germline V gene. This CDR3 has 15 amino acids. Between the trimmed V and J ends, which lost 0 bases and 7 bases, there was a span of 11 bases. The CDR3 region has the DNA TGTGCCAGCAGCGTAGCAGGCACCGAAAATTCACCCCTCCACTTT. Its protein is CASSVAGTENSPLHF.

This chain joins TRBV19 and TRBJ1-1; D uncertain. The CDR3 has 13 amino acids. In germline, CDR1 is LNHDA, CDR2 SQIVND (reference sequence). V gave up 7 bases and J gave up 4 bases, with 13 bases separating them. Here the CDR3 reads CASTRIAGTEAFF. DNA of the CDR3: TGTGCCAGTACCCGCATCGCGGGCACTGAAGCTTTCTTT.

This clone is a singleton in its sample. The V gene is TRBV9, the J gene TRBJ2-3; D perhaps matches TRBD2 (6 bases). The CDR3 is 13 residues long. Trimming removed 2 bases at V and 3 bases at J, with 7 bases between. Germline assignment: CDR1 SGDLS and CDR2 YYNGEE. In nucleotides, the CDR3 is TGTGCCAGCAGCGTTGGGGGGACAGATACGCAGTATTTT. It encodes CASSVGGTDTQYF.

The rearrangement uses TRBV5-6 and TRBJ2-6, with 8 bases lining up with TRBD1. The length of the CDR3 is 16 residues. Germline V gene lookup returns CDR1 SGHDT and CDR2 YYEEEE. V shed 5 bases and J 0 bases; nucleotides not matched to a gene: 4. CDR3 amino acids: CASRTGVDSGANVLTF. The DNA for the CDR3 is TGTGCCAGCAGGACAGGGGTTGACTCTGGGGCCAACGTCCTGACTTTC. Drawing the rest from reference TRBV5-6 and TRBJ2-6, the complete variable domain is DAGVTQSPTHLIKTRGQQVTLRCSPKSGHDTVSWYQQALGQGPQFIFQYYEEEERQRGNFPDRFSGHQFPNYSSELNVNALLLGDSALYLCASRTGVDSGANVLTFGAGSRLTVL.

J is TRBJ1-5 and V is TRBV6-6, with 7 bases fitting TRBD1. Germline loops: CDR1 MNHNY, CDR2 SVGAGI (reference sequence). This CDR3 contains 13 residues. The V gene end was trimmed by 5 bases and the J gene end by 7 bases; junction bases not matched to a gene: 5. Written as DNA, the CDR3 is TGTGCCAGCAGTGACAGGGATGGCCAGCCCCAGCATTTT. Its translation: CASSDRDGQPQHF.

The CDR3 loop is CASSLRLAGGQDTQYF. The CDR3 DNA is TGTGCCAGCAGCCTGAGACTAGCGGGGGGGCAAGATACGCAGTATTTT. The rearrangement joins TRBV7-2 to TRBJ2-3; 14 bases line up with TRBD2. The CDR3 sequence is 16 residues long. V shed 5 bases and J 5 bases; nucleotides not matched to a gene: 6. Germline V gene data show CDR1 as SGHTA and CDR2 as FQGNSA.

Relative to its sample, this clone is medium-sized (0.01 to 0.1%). DNA of the CDR3: TGTGCCAGCTCACCGGGGACAGGGGCGCCGGGTGAAGCTTTCTTT. Translating gives CASSPGTGAPGEAFF. The rearrangement uses TRBV18 and TRBJ1-1, with TRBD1 matching 10 bases. V was pared by 3 bases and J by 7 bases, with 8 bases of the junction left unmatched. Germline lookup yields CDR1 KGHSH and CDR2 LQKENI. The CDR3 spans 15 residues.

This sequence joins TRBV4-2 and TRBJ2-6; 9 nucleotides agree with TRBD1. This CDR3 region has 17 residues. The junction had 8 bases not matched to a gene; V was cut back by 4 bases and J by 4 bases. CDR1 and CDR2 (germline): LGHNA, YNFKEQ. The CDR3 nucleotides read TGTGCCAGCAGCCCCGGGACAGGGCTCTCCGGGGCCAACGTCCTGACTTTC. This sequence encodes CASSPGTGLSGANVLTF.

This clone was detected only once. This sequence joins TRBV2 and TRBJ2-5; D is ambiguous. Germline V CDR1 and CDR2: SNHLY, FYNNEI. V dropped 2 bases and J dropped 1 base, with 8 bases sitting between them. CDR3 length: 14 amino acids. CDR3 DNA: TGTGCCAGCAGTGAATTAGTCGGCCAAGAGACCCAGTACTTC. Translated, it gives CASSELVGQETQYF.

Written as DNA, the CDR3 is TGTGCCATCAGTGAGCCCCGCGGGACAGAACTTAATCATGGCTACACCTTC. It is translated as CAISEPRGTELNHGYTF. The V and J genes are TRBV10-3 and TRBJ1-2; 7 positions match TRBD1. The trim removed 2 bases at V and 6 bases at J, leaving 15 bases unmatched. The CDR3 consists of 17 residues. CDR1 and CDR2 from the germline V gene are ENHRY and SYGVKD.

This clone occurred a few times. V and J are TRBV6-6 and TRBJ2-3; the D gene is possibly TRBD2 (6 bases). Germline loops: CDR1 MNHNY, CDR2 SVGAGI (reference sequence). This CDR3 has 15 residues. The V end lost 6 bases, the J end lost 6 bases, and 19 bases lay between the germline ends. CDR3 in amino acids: CASRGAVAAADTQYF. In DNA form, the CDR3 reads TGTGCCAGCAGGGGCGCCGTAGCGGCCGCCGATACGCAGTATTTT.